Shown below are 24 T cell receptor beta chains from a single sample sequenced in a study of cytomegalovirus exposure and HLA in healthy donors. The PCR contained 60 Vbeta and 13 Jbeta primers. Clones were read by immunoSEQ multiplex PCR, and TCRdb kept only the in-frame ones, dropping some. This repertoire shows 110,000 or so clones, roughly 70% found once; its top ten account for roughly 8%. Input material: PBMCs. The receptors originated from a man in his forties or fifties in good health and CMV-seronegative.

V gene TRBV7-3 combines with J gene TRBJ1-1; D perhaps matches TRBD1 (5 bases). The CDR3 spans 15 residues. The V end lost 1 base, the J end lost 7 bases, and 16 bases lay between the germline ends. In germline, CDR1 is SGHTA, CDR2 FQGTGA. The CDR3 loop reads CASSLSPGQGSEAFF. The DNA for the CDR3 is TGTGCCAGCAGCTTAAGCCCAGGGCAGGGAAGTGAAGCTTTCTTT.

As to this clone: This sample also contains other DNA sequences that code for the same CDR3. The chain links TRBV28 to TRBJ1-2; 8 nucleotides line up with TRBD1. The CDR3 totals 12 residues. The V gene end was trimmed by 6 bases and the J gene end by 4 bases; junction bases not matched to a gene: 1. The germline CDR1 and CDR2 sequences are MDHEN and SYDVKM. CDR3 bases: TGTGCCAGCAGAACAGGGGGCTATGGCTACACCTTC. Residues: CASRTGGYGYTF.

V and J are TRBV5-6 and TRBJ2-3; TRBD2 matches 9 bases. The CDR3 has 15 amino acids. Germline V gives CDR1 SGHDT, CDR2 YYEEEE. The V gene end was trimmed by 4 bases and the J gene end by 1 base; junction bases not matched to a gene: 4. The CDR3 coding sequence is TGTGCCAGCAGCCTTATAGCGGGGGGCACAGATACGCAGTATTTT. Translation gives CASSLIAGGTDTQYF.

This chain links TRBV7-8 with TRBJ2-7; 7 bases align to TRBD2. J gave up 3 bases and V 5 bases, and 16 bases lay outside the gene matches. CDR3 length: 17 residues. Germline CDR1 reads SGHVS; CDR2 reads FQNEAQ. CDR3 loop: CASSPGAAGPIDYEQYF. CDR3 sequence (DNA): TGTGCCAGCAGCCCCGGTGCAGCGGGGCCCATTGACTACGAGCAGTACTTC.

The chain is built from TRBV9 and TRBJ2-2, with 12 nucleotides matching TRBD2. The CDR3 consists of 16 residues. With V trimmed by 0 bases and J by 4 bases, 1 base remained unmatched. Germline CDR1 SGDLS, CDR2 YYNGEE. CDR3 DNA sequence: TGTGCCAGCAGCGTAGGACTAGCGGGGGTCACCGGGGAGCTGTTTTTT. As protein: CASSVGLAGVTGELFF.

The CDR3 protein is CASSLMAGATYNEQFF. Written as DNA, the CDR3 is TGTGCCAGCAGCTTAATGGCGGGGGCCACCTACAATGAGCAGTTCTTC. V is TRBV7-9 and J is TRBJ2-1; the D gene is possibly TRBD2 (7 bases). V was trimmed by 2 bases and J by 2 bases, leaving 13 bases between them. The CDR3 extends over 16 amino acids. Germline lookup yields CDR1 SEHNR and CDR2 FQNEAQ (reference sequence).

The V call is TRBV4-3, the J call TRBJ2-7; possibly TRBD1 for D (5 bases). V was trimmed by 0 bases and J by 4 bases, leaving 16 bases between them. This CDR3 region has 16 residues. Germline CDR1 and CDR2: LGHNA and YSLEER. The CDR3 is CASSQDFLAGWYEQYF. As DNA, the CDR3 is TGCGCCAGCAGCCAAGATTTTTTGGCAGGGTGGTACGAGCAGTACTTC.

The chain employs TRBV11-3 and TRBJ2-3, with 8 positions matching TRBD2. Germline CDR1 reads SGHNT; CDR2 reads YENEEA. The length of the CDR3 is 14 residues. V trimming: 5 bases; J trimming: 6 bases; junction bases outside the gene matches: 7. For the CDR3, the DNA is TGTGCCAGCAGCCGGGGGGGTGTGGGGGATACGCAGTATTTT. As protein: CASSRGGVGDTQYF.

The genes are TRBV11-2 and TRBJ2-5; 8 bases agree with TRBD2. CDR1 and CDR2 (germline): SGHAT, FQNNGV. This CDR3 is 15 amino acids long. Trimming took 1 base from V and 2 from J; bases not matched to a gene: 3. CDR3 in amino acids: CASSLGLAGQETQYF. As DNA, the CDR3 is TGTGCCAGCAGCTTAGGGCTAGCGGGTCAAGAGACCCAGTACTTC.

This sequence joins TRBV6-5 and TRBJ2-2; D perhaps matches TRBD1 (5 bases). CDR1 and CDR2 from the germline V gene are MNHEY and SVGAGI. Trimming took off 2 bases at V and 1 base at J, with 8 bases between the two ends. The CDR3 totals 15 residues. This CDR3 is CASSYRQGNTGELFF. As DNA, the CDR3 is TGTGCCAGCAGTTACCGGCAGGGGAACACCGGGGAGCTGTTTTTT.

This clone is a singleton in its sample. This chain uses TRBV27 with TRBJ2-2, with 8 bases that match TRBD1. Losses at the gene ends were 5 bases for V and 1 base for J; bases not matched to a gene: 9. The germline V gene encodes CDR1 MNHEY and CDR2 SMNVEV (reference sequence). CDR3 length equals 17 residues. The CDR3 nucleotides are TGTGCCAGCAGTCCTAAGGCCGGACAGGGGAACACCGGGGAGCTGTTTTTT. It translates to CASSPKAGQGNTGELFF.

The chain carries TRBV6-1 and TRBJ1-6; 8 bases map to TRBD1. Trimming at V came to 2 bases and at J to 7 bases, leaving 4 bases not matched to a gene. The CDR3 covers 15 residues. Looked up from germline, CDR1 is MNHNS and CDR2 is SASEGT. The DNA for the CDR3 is TGTGCCAGCAGTGAACCGACAGGGGCAAATTCACCCCTCCACTTT. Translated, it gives CASSEPTGANSPLHF.

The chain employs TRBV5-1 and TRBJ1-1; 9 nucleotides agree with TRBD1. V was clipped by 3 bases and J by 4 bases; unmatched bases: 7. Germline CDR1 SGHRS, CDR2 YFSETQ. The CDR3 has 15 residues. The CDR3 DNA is TGCGCCAGCAGCTCACGACAGGGGGAGAGCACTGAAGCTTTCTTT. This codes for CASSSRQGESTEAFF.

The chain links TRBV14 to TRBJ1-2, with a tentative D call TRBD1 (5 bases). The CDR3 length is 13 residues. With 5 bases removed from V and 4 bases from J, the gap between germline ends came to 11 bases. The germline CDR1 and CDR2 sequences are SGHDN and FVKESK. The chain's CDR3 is CASSSQATYGYTF. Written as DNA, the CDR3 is TGTGCCAGCAGCTCACAGGCTACCTATGGCTACACCTTC.

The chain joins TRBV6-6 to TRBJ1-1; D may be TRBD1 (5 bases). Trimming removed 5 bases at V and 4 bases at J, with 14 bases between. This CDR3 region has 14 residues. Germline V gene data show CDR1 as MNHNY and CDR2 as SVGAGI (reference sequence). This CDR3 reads CASSRRDAVTEAFF. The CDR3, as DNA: TGTGCCAGCAGTCGGCGGGACGCAGTCACTGAAGCTTTCTTT.

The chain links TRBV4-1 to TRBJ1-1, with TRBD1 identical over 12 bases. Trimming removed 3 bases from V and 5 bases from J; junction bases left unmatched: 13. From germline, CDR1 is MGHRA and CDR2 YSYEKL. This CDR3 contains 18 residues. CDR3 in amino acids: CASSQGPGDRGRWTEAFF. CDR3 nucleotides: TGCGCCAGCAGCCAGGGGCCTGGGGACAGGGGGCGATGGACTGAAGCTTTCTTT.

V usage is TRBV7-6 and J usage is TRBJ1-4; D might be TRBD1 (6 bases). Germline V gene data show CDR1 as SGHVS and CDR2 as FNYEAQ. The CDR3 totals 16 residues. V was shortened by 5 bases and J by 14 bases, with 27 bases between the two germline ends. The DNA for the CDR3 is TGTGCCAGCAGCCCGCGGAGGCAGGGTGGGACAACATATCTGTTTTTT. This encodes CASSPRRQGGTTYLFF.

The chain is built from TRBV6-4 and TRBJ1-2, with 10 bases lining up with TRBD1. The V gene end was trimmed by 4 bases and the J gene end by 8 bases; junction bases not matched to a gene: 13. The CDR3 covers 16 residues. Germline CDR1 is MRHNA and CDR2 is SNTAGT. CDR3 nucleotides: TGTGCCAGCAGTGCTAGTTCCGGGACAGGGGTTGGGGGCTACACCTTC. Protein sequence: CASSASSGTGVGGYTF.

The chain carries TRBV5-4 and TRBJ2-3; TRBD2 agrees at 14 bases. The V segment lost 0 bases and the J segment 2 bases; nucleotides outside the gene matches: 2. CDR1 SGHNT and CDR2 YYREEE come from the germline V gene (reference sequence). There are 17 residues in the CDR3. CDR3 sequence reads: CASSLGGLAGATDTQYF. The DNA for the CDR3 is TGTGCCAGCAGCTTGGGGGGACTAGCGGGGGCCACAGATACGCAGTATTTT.

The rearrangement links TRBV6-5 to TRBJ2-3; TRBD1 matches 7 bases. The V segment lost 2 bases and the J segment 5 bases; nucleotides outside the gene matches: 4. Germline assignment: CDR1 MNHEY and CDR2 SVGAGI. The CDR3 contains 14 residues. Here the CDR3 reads CASSYGDSQDTQYF. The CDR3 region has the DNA TGTGCCAGCAGTTACGGGGACAGCCAAGATACGCAGTATTTT.

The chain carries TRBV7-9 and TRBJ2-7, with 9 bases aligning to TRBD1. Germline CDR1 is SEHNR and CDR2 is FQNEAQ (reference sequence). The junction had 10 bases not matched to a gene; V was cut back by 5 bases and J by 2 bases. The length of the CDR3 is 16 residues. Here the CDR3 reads CASSVRQGEGTYEQYF. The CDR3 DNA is TGTGCCAGCAGCGTAAGACAGGGGGAGGGAACCTACGAGCAGTACTTC. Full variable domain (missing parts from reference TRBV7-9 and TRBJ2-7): DTGVSQNPRHKITKRGQNVTFRCDPISEHNRLYWYRQTLGQGPEFLTYFQNEAQLEKSRLLSDRFSAERPKGSFSTLEIQRTEQGDSAMYLCASSVRQGEGTYEQYFGPGTRLTVT.

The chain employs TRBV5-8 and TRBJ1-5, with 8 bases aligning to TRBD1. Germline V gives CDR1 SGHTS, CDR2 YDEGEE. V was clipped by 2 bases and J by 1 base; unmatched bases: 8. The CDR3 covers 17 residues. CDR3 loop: CASSFRTGSKSNQPQHF. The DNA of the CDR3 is TGTGCCAGCAGCTTTCGGACAGGGTCAAAAAGCAATCAGCCCCAGCATTTT.

This CDR3 is CASSLQNTGELFF. DNA for the CDR3: TGTGCCAGCAGCCTTCAGAACACCGGGGAGCTGTTTTTT. The chain combines TRBV14 with TRBJ2-2; D unresolved. The germline V gene encodes CDR1 SGHDN and CDR2 FVKESK. Trimming pared 4 bases from V and 1 base from J, leaving 4 bases between. The CDR3 has 13 amino acids.

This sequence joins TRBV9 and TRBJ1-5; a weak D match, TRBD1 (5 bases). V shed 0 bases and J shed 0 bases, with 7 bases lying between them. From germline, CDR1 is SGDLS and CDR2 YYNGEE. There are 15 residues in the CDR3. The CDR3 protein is CASSVGGDSNQPQHF. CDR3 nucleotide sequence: TGTGCCAGCAGCGTAGGGGGGGATAGCAATCAGCCCCAGCATTTT.